This T cell receptor beta chain was identified in a study of blood T cell repertoires in COVID-19. Study-level background: Samples came from the United States, Italy and Spain, spanning acute and convalescent COVID-19. T cells, B-cell-depleted T cells, or PBMCs supplied cDNA or gDNA.

Under the authors' procedure: Reference gene primers were amplified, and this amplification served to estimate nucleated cell counts. Sequencing used immunoSEQ multiplex PCR; TCRdb keeps in-frame clones, though not all of them. V and J calls and clone size are as listed in that table; D and trimming were resolved from the DNA. The table includes roughly 260,000 clones, around 90% detected once. This clone showed up just once. The CDR3 consists of 16 residues. The genes are TRBV21-1 and TRBJ1-5; the listed D gene, TRBD1, was not tested against the DNA. TRBV21-1 is marked as a pseudogene. Sequencing input: peripheral blood. The clonotype comes from a man in his sixties who had recovered from COVID-19. The CDR3 here is CASSTRDRVSNQPQHF. In DNA, the CDR3 is TGTGCCAGCAGCACAAGGGACAGGGTTAGCAATCAGCCCCAGCATTTT.